A single sample gave rise to the 2 T cell receptor beta chains below, sequenced in a study of blood T cell repertoires in COVID-19. The protocol was immunoSEQ multiplex PCR, while the TCRdb copy is restricted to in-frame clones and leaves out a portion. The data contain about 490,000 clones, roughly 85% of them seen just once; the ten biggest clones take up roughly 3.2%. Sequencing was carried out using peripheral blood. The receptors shown here come from a human donor in a cohort sampled during active COVID-19.

V and J are TRBV2 and TRBJ2-1; D perhaps matches TRBD1 (5 bases). Looked up from germline, CDR1 is SNHLY and CDR2 is FYNNEI. The CDR3 spans 14 residues. Deletions cut 1 base from V and 6 bases from J, with 10 bases between. The CDR3 spells CASSEGRAANEQFF. The CDR3 DNA is TGTGCCAGCAGTGAAGGCAGGGCAGCCAATGAGCAGTTCTTC.

The chain recombines TRBV7-6 with TRBJ2-2; 7 nucleotides agree with TRBD1. CDR1 is SGHVS and CDR2 is FNYEAQ in the germline V gene. Unmatched junction bases numbered 7, after V lost 5 bases and J lost 4 bases. The CDR3 contains 15 residues. This chain's CDR3 is CASSAGGWATGELFF. CDR3 nucleotides: TGTGCCAGCAGCGCAGGGGGATGGGCCACCGGGGAGCTGTTTTTT.